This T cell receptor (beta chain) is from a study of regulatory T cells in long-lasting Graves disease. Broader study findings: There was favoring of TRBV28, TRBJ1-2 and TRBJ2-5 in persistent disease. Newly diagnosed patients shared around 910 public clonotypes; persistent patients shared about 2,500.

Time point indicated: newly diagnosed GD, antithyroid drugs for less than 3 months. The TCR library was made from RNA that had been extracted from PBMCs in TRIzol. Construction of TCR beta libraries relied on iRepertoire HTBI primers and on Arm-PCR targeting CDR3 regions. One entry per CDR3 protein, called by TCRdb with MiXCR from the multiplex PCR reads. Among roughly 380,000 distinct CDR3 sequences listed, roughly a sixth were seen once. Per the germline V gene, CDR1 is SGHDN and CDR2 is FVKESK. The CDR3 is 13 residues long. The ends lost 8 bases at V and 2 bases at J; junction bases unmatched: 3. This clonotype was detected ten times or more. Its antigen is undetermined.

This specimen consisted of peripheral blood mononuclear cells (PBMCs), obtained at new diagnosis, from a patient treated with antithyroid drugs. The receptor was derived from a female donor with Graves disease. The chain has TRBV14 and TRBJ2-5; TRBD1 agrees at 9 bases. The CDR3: CASRQGGQETQYF. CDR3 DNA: TGTGCCAGCCGACAGGGGGGTCAAGAGACCCAGTACTTC.